This T cell receptor beta chain was observed in a study of blood T cell repertoires in COVID-19. Study-wide background: PBMCs, B-cell-depleted T cells, or T cells were the source of the cDNA or gDNA that made up the material.

This clone was counted once. Original analysis: Reference gene primer amplification gave nucleated cell count estimates. Only in-frame clones appear in the TCRdb table, and some are missing; sequencing was by immunoSEQ multiplex PCR. The V and J calls and clone size come from that table; D and trimming were worked out from the DNA. The table records 200,000 to 250,000 clones, around 80% of them present only once. This CDR3 is built from 11 residues. Trimming shortened V by 0 bases and J by 10 bases, and 9 bases separated the two germline ends. CDR1 is DFQATT, CDR2 SNEGSKA, per germline (reference sequence). Patients of the Seattle cohort, enrolled during active infection, were followed longitudinally.

V and J are TRBV20-1 and TRBJ1-1, with D perhaps TRBD1 (6 bases). The clonotype originates from a woman aged 25 to 39 with COVID-19, enrolled during active disease. The sequencing input was peripheral blood. CDR3 loop: CSARDYRAAFF. The CDR3 nucleotides are TGCAGTGCTAGAGACTACAGGGCAGCTTTCTTT.